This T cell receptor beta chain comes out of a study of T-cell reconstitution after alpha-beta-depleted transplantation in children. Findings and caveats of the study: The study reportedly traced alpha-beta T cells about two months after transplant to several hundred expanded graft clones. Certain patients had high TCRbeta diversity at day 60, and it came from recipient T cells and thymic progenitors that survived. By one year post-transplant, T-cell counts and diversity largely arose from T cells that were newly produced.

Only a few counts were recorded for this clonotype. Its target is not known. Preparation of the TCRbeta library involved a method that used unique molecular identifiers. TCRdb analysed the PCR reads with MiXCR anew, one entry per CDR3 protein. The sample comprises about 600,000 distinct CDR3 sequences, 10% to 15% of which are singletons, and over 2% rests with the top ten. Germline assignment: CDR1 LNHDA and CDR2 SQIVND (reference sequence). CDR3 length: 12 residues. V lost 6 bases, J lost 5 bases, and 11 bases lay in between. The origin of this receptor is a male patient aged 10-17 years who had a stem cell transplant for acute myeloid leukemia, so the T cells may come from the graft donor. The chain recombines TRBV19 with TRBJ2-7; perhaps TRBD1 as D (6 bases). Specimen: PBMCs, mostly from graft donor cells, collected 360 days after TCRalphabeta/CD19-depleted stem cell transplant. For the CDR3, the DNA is TGTGCCAGTAGCCCACAGGGTAACGAGCAGTACTTC. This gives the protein CASSPQGNEQYF.